The present T cell receptor (beta chain) was sequenced within a study of blood T cell repertoires in COVID-19. Overall study context: Donors in the United States, Italy and Spain gave samples during acute or convalescent COVID-19. Nucleic acid was either cDNA or gDNA, and it came from T cells, B-cell-depleted T cells, or PBMCs.

The ends were cut back, 7 bases at V and 3 bases at J, with 18 bases in the middle. CDR1 and CDR2 from the germline V gene are MNHEY and SVGAGI. This CDR3 has 15 residues. As originally analysed: Amplified reference gene primers provided the basis for estimating nucleated cell counts. The method was immunoSEQ multiplex PCR; TCRdb's version includes in-frame clones alone and lacks a portion of them. That table furnishes V, J and clone size, whereas the DNA furnished D and trimming. The data hold tens of thousands of clones, with 80% to 90% observed a single time. The chain employs TRBV6-5 and TRBJ1-2; the D gene is possibly TRBD1 (6 bases). The source of this sequence is a man aged 35 to 55 with acute or convalescent COVID-19. Sequencing was done on a sample of peripheral blood. The CDR3 sequence: CASNPRLDSYYGYTF. As DNA, the CDR3 is TGTGCCAGCAACCCCCGCCTGGACAGCTACTATGGCTACACCTTC.